The entry that follows covers one TCR beta chain sequence. The CDR3 extends over 14 amino acids. Germline CDR1 is MNHEY and CDR2 is SMNVEV (reference sequence). Trimming pared 4 bases from V and 3 bases from J, leaving 11 bases between. The source of the sample is a study of Tregs in tolerant kidney transplant recipients. Unstimulated Tregs (CD4+CD25+CD127-) and CD4+CD25- non-Tregs were sorted from PBMCs. Libraries were prepared by immunoSEQ multiplex PCR; TCRdb keeps only in-frame clonotypes and omits some of them. The sample has some 66,000 clones; roughly 92% are singletons. The receptor's source is a human donor who received a combined kidney and bone marrow transplant. The sample in question was CD8+ T cells from blood, obtained before the transplant. This chain connects TRBV27 to TRBJ2-3; the D gene is possibly TRBD2 (5 bases). The CDR3 is CASSWRWGTDTQYF. CDR3 bases: TGTGCCAGCAGTTGGAGGTGGGGAACAGATACGCAGTATTTT.